This T cell receptor beta chain was recorded in a study of blood T cell repertoires in COVID-19. Study-level background: Samples came from the United States, Italy and Spain, spanning acute and convalescent COVID-19.

Per the study methods: Nucleated cell number was recorded as an estimate derived from reference gene primer amplification. Method: immunoSEQ multiplex PCR; TCRdb's copy keeps in-frame clones and lacks some. V, J and clone size are those of that table, while D and trimming were read from the DNA. The data show over 150,000 clones, with 75% to 85% seen just once and about 12% held by the top ten. The sample holds a few counts of this clone. Seattle patients were enrolled while actively infected and followed longitudinally. This TCR was recovered from a woman aged 60-75 years with COVID-19, enrolled during active disease. Sequenced input: peripheral blood.

The DNA of the CDR3 is TGTGCCAGCAGTGAAGTGGAAACAGGGGGTCAGCCCCAGCATTTT. Translating it yields CASSEVETGGQPQHF. The chain couples TRBV2 to TRBJ1-5, with 8 bases matching TRBD1. Germline CDR1 is SNHLY and CDR2 is FYNNEI. There are 15 residues in the CDR3. V gave up 1 base and J gave up 6 bases; unmatched junction bases: 5.